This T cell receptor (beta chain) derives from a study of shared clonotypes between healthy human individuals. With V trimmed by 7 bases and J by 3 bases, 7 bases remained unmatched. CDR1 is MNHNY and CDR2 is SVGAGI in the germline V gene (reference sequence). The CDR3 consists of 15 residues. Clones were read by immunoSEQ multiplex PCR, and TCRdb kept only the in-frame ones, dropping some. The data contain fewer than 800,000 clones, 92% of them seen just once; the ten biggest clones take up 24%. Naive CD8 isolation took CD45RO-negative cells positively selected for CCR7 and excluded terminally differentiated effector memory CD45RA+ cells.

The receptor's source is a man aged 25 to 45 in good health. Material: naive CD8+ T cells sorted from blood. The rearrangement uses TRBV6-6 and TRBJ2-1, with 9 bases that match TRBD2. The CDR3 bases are TGTGCCAGCAACCGACTAGCGGCTATCTACAATGAGCAGTTCTTC. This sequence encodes CASNRLAAIYNEQFF.